The source of this T cell receptor (beta chain) is a study of T cell responses to AZD1222 COVID-19 vaccine. General study points: Donors were chiefly white British, with a greater number of females, and clonal diversity was perhaps underestimated. Compared with day 0, the breadth and depth of the Spike-specific TCR repertoire rose significantly after two doses of AZD1222.

Germline V gene lookup returns CDR1 SNHLY and CDR2 FYNNEI. J gave up 5 bases and V 3 bases, and 0 bases lay outside the gene matches. The CDR3 is 12 residues long. Regarding this clone: The antigen is undetermined.

The data were produced by immunoSEQ multiplex PCR, yet TCRdb's version contains in-frame clones alone and is incomplete. The sample holds approximately 150,000 clones; over 75% are singletons and the top ten take 5% to 5.5%. This sequence originates from an adult who received the MenACWY meningococcal vaccine as a control. The genes are TRBV2 and TRBJ1-1; 7 nucleotides agree with TRBD1. Source: peripheral blood, taken 28 days after the second dose of the MenACWY control vaccine. CDR3 region: CASSDRGTEAFF. The CDR3 nucleotides are TGTGCCAGCAGTGACAGGGGGACTGAAGCTTTCTTT.